The source of this T cell receptor beta chain is a study of CD8+CD57+ T cells in acquired aplastic anemia. Individuals selected for sequencing had exhibited CD8+CD57+ cell expansion on flow cytometry. TCR beta VDJ and CDR3 profiles were obtained from a genomic DNA template. TCRdb re-called the reads through MiXCR, storing one row per CDR3 protein. The table records hundreds of thousands of distinct CDR3 sequences, approximately 32% of them present only once. The CDR3 covers 16 residues. Germline loops: CDR1 SGHDN, CDR2 FVKESK. J was trimmed by 5 bases and V by 1 base; bases with no gene match: 10. This clonotype originated in a human donor with aplastic anemia. Sequenced sample: sorted CD4+, CD8+, or CD8+CD57+ T cells (not recorded which) from PBMCs. The rearrangement links TRBV14 to TRBJ2-5, with 7 bases lining up with TRBD1. CDR3 bases: TGTGCCAGCAGCCAAGGAACACAGGGGTTCCGCGAGACCCAGTACTTC. It translates to CASSQGTQGFRETQYF.